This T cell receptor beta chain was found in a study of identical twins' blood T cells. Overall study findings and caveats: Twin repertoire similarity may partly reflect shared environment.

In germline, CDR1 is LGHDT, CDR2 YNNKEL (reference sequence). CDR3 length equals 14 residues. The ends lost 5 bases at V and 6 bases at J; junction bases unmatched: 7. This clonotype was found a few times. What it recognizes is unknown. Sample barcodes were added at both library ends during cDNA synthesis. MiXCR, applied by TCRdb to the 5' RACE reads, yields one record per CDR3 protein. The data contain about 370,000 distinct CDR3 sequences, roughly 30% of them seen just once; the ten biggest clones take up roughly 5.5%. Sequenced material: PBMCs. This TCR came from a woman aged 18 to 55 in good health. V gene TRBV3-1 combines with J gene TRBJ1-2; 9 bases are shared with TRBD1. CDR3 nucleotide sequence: TGTGCCAGCAGCACCCGGGACAGGGTGAATGGCTACACCTTC. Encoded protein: CASSTRDRVNGYTF.